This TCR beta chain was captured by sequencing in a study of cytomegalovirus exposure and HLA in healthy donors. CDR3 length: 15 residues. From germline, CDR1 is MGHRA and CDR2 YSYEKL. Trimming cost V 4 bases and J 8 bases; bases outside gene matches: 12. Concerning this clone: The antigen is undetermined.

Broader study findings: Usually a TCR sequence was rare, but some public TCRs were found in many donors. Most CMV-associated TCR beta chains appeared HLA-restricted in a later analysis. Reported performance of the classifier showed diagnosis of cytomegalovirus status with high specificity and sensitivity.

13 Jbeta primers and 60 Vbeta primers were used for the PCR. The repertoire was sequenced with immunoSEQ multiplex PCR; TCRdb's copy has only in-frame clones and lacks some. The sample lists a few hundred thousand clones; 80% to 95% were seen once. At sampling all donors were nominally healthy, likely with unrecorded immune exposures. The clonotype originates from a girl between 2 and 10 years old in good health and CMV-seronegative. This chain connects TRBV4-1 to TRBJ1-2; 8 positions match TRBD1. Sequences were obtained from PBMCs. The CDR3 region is CASSRLDRGRQGYTF. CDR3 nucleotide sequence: TGCGCCAGCAGCCGCCTTGACAGGGGTAGGCAAGGCTACACCTTC.